This is a list of T cell receptor beta chains from one sample in a study of OX40 agonist ivuxolimab in advanced cancers. Data came from immunoSEQ multiplex PCR; TCRdb stores just in-frame clones and leaves some out. Seen here are about 79,000 clones, roughly 88% observed once, and the top ten hold roughly 0.32%. Sequenced material: CD4+ or CD8+ T cells sorted from blood, taken in a trial of the OX40 agonist ivuxolimab. All receptors derive from an adult with an advanced solid tumor such as melanoma, head and neck, liver or kidney cancer. Both conserved end residues are part of each CDR3.

j_call	v_call	cdr3_aa
TRBJ1-3	TRBV9	CASSVAVSSGNTIYF
TRBJ2-5	TRBV5-1	CASSLGQQETQYF
TRBJ1-4	TRBV4-1	CASSQDSSGNEKLFF
TRBJ2-1	TRBV30	CAWSVSDLSSYNEQFF
TRBJ1-2	TRBV27	CARVLDRPDYGYTF
TRBJ2-3	TRBV4-2	CASSQGLAMDTQYF
TRBJ2-1	TRBV5-6	CASSPPTGSSYNEQFF
TRBJ2-5	TRBV7-7	CASSLVSGLAGPQETQYF
TRBJ2-5	TRBV27	CASSPIWTSGGVTQYF
TRBJ1-1	TRBV14	CASSLRRAEAFF
TRBJ1-5	TRBV5-1	CASSLLGGEDQPQHF
TRBJ1-5	TRBV19	CASSIIAAVRFDSNQPQHF
TRBJ1-1	TRBV5-1	CASSPPRPAEAFF
TRBJ2-5	TRBV5-5	CASSFILEETQYF
TRBJ2-1	TRBV9	CASSPRGLAGGSSYNEQFF
TRBJ1-6	TRBV10-3	CAISEGGYNSPLHF
TRBJ1-4	TRBV7-9	CASSQGQGNEKLFF
TRBJ2-7	TRBV14	CASSKGQGGYYEQYF
TRBJ1-6	TRBV2	CASSFRSPLHF
TRBJ1-2	TRBV19	CASSLDRTYGYTF
TRBJ1-1	TRBV7-9	CASSPGGTLLNTEAFF
TRBJ2-6	TRBV7-9	CASSVRDRGSSGANVLTF
TRBJ2-3	TRBV2	CASQRQGGTDTQYF
TRBJ2-1	TRBV2	CASSVGPYNEQFF
TRBJ1-2	TRBV29-1	CSVDNAYGYTF
TRBJ2-2	TRBV2	CASRRDILNTGELFF
TRBJ2-1	TRBV2	CASKGTGVNEQFF
TRBJ1-4	TRBV28	CASITGGMGEKLFF
TRBJ2-5	TRBV11-3	CASSLFGGVGETQYF
TRBJ1-6	TRBV27	CASSFRRSSPRVYNSPLHF
TRBJ1-1	TRBV30	CAWRGDRGRPNTEAFF
TRBJ2-1	TRBV5-1	CASSLGFNEQFF
TRBJ1-1	TRBV20-1	CSVGGRIEAFF
TRBJ1-6	TRBV5-5	CASSYTGPNSPLHF
TRBJ1-1	TRBV19	CASSPPGTVGTEAFF
TRBJ2-7	TRBV6-6	CASSYAWDRVYEQYF
TRBJ2-3	TRBV4-1	CASSQDGWRGISTDTQYF
TRBJ2-1	TRBV10-1	CASSVPGQGLTSNEQFF
TRBJ2-1	TRBV27	CASNQLAGGINEQFF
TRBJ2-5	TRBV6-6	CASTGGRGETQYF
TRBJ1-2	TRBV11-2	CASSPLGTEHYGYTF